This TCR beta chain was recorded in a study of T cells after yellow fever vaccination. Findings of the study overall: High-abundance clonotypes from the bulk population could contaminate FACS-sorted repertoires. Peaking faster, on day 5 versus 15, the secondary response was nonetheless weaker. Re-detected after boosting: most primary clones, 96% of CD4 and roughly 88% of CD8.

A process of 5'RACE template switching, which added a universal primer site and UMIs, was used to make TCR cDNA. TCRdb used MiXCR to reprocess the 5' RACE reads, holding one entry per CDR3 protein. The data contain a few hundred thousand distinct CDR3 sequences, about 17% of them singletons. In germline, CDR1 is MGHRA, CDR2 YSYEKL. The ends were cut back, 0 bases at V and 0 bases at J, with 9 bases in the middle. This CDR3 is built from 15 residues. Concerning this clonotype: Its antigen is unidentified.

This clonotype originated in a man between 18 and 29 years old who received the YFV17D yellow fever vaccine. Sample: PBMCs, taken around 5 days after the first yellow fever vaccination. This chain uses TRBV4-1 with TRBJ2-7; weak D call: TRBD1 (6 bases). In nucleotides, the CDR3 is TGCGCCAGCAGCCAAGACAGGGGCAGCTCCTACGAGCAGTACGTC. Encoded protein: CASSQDRGSSYEQYV.